Sequencing of this TCR beta chain was carried out in a study of blood T cells in healthy people across ages. Then a second PCR, running roughly 7 to 11 cycles, was carried out with a sample-barcoded 5' primer and a J-beta primer mix. TCRdb recomputed calls from the 5' RACE reads with MiXCR, one row per CDR3 protein. The sample carries 750,000 to 950,000 distinct CDR3 sequences, roughly 25% recorded once. Germline CDR1 reads SGHDT; CDR2 reads YYEEEE. The V end lost 2 bases, the J end lost 3 bases, and 9 bases lay between the germline ends. The CDR3 spans 13 residues. This clonotype showed up just a few times. These sequences were also reported in another study, on T cells of mothers and their children. That paper notes: Roughly 2.7 million TCR beta reads per child versus over 10 million per mother.

The sequenced sample consisted of blood. The chain joins TRBV5-6 to TRBJ2-7; TRBD2 might be the D (6 bases). This clonotype was sampled from a boy between 5 and 17 years old in good health. CDR3 loop: CASSLRGIYEQYF. CDR3 coding DNA: TGTGCCAGCAGCTTACGGGGGATCTACGAGCAGTACTTC.